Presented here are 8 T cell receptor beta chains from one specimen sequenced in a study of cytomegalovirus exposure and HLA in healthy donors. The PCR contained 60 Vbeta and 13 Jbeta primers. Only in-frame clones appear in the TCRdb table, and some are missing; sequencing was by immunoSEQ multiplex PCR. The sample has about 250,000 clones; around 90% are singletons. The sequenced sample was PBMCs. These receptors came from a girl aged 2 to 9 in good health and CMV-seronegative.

The CDR3 nucleotides read TGTGCCAGCAGCGCCCTGGACAGGGACATCGACGAGCAGTACTTC. It encodes CASSALDRDIDEQYF. The chain recombines TRBV7-8 with TRBJ2-7; 8 positions match TRBD1. Germline CDR1 and CDR2: SGHVS and FQNEAQ. Losses at the gene ends were 5 bases for V and 5 bases for J; bases not matched to a gene: 11. The CDR3 is made up of 15 amino acids.

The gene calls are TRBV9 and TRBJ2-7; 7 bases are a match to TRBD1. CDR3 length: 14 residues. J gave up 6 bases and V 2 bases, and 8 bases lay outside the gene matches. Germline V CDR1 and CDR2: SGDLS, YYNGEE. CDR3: CASSVGTALGEQYF. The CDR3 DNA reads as TGTGCCAGCAGCGTGGGGACAGCGCTAGGCGAGCAGTACTTC.

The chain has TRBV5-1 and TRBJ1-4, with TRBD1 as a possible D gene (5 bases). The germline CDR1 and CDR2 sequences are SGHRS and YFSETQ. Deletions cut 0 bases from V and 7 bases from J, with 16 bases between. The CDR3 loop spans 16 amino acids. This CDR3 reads CASSLAIGAGGEKLFF. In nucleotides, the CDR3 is TGCGCCAGCAGCTTGGCCATTGGGGCCGGCGGTGAAAAACTGTTTTTT.

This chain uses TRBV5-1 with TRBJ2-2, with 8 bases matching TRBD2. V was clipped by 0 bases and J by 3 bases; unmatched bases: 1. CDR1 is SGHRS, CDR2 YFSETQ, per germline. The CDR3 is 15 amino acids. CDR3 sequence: CASSLAGGHTGELFF. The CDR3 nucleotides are TGCGCCAGCAGCTTGGCGGGGGGGCACACCGGGGAGCTGTTTTTT.

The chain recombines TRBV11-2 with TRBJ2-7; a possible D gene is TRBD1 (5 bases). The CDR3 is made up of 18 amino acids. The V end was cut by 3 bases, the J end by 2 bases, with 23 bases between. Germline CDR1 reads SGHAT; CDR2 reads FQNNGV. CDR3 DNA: TGTGCCAGCAGCTTCTACTTCCTTGGGGCAGGGATAACCTACGAGCAGTACTTC. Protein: CASSFYFLGAGITYEQYF.

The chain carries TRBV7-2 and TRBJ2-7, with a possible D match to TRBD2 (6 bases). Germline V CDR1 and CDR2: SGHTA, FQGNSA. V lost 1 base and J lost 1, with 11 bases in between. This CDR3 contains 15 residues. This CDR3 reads CASSLELAPSYEQYF. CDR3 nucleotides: TGTGCCAGCAGCTTAGAACTAGCTCCATCCTACGAGCAGTACTTC.

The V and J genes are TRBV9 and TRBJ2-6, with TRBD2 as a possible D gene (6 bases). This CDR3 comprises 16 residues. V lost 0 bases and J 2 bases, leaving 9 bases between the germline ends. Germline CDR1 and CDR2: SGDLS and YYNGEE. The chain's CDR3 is CASSVGRGTGANVLTF. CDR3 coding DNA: TGTGCCAGCAGCGTAGGGAGGGGCACTGGGGCCAACGTCCTGACTTTC. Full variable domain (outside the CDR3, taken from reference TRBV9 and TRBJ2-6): DSGVTQTPKHLITATGQRVTLRCSPRSGDLSVYWYQQSLDQGLQFLIQYYNGEERAKGNILERFSAQQFPDLHSELNLSSLELGDSALYFCASSVGRGTGANVLTFGAGSRLTVL.

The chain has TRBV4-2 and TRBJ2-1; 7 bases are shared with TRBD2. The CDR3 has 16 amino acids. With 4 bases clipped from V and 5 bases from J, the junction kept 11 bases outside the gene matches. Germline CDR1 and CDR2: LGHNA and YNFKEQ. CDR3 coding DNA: TGTGCCAGCAGCCCACTAGGACTAGGTAGGGACAATGAGCAGTTCTTC. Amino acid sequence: CASSPLGLGRDNEQFF.